This T cell receptor (beta chain) comes out of a study of blood T cell repertoires in COVID-19. Germline loops: CDR1 MGHRA, CDR2 YSYEKL. CDR3 length: 14 residues. V was shortened by 0 bases and J by 10 bases, with 13 bases between the two germline ends. Measured with immunoSEQ multiplex PCR; TCRdb has only the in-frame clones, and not every one. Here the sample spans 330,000 or so clones, about nine tenths being singletons. The sequencing input was peripheral blood. This TCR was recovered from a man aged 25 to 45 with COVID-19, enrolled during active disease. The V call is TRBV4-1, the J call TRBJ2-1, with D maybe TRBD2 (7 bases). The CDR3: CASSQEQRGGEQFF. The CDR3 region has the DNA TGCGCCAGCAGCCAAGAACAGAGGGGGGGAGAGCAGTTCTTC.